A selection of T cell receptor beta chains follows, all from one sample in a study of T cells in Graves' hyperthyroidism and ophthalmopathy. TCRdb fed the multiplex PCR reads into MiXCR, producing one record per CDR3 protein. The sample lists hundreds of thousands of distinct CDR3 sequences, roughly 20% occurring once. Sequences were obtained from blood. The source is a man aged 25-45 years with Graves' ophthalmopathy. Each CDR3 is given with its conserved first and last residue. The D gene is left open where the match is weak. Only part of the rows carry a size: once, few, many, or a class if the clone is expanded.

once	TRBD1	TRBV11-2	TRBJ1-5	TGTGCCAGCAGCTTAGGCCGGACAGGGATACAGCCCCAGCATTTT	CASSLGRTGIQPQHF
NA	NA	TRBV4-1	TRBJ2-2	TGCGCCAGCAGCCGCCTCCCGAACACCGGGGAGCTGTTTTTT	CASSRLPNTGELFF
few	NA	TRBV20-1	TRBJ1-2	TGCAGTGCTAGAGTGCATACTGGGAACTATGGCTACACCTTC	CSARVHTGNYGYTF
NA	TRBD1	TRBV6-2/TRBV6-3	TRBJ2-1	TGTGCCAGCACCCGACAGGGCCACTACAATGAGCAGTTCTTC	CASTRQGHYNEQFF
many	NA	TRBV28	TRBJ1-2	TGTGCCAGCAGGCCCCCTAATTATGGCTACACCTTC	CASRPPNYGYTF
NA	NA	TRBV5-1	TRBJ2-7	TGCGCCAGCAGCGACCTGAGCTCCTACGAGCAGTACTTC	CASSDLSSYEQYF
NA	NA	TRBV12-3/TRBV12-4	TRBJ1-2	TGTGCCAGCAGTAAACCACAGGGAAAATTGAACTATGGCTACACCTTC	CASSKPQGKLNYGYTF
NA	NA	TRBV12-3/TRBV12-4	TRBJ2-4	TGTGCCAGCAGTTCGCGGACAGAAACCAAAAACATTCAGTACTTC	CASSSRTETKNIQYF
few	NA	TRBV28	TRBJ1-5	TGTGCCAGCAGTAGTGGTTCAGAGATCAATCAGCCCCAGCATTTT	CASSSGSEINQPQHF
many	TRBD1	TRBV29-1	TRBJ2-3	TGCAGCACTGAGCGAGACAGGGGGCGCGCAGATACGCAGTATTTT	CSTERDRGRADTQYF
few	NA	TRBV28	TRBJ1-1	TGTGCCAGCGGGCCTCTTGGAGCTTTCTTT	CASGPLGAFF
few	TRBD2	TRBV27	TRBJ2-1	TGTGCCAGCCTTGGGGGAGGCGGGAGGCACAATGAGCAGTTCTTC	CASLGGGGRHNEQFF
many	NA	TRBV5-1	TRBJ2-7	TGCGCCAGCAGCTTGATGGGGAACGAGCAGTACTTC	CASSLMGNEQYF
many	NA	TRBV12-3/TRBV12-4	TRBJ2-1	TGTGCCAGCAGTTTTGGCAGCAGGAGGAGGGGCGAGCAGTTCTTC	CASSFGSRRRGEQFF
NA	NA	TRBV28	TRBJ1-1	TGTGCCAGCAGTTTTGTGACCCTCGGTGAAGCTTTCTTT	CASSFVTLGEAFF
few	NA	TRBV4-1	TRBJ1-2	TGCGCCAGCGGTTCGGGCCGCAAACAATTTGGCTACACCTTC	CASGSGRKQFGYTF
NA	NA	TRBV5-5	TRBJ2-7	TGTGCCAGCAGCTCAATATCCGGGCGGGTCTACGAGCAGTACTTC	CASSSISGRVYEQYF
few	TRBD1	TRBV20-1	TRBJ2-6	TGCAGTGCTCGGACAGGGTACGGTGGGGCCAACGTCCTGACTTTC	CSARTGYGGANVLTF
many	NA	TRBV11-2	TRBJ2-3	TGTGCCAGCAGCTTAAGGGTCCTAGCAGTAAGCACAGATACGCAGTATTTT	CASSLRVLAVSTDTQYF
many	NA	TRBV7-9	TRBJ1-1	TGTGCCAGCAGTTTAGGGGTTACTGAAGCTTTCTTT	CASSLGVTEAFF
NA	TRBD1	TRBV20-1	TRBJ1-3	TGCAGTGCTACTCGAGGGACAGCCCTCTCTGGAAACACCATATATTTT	CSATRGTALSGNTIYF
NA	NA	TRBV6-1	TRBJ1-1	TGTGCCAGCGGTAGACGAAGGGGAGCAAAATTCCATGAAGCTTTCTTT	CASGRRRGAKFHEAFF
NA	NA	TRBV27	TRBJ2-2	TGTGCCAGCAGTCCCGGACTAACCTCCGCCGCCGGGGAGCTGTTTTTT	CASSPGLTSAAGELFF
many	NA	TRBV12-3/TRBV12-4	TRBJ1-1	TGTGCCAGCAGTTTCCCGCAGGGGAGGTCTGACCCTGAAGCTTTCTTT	CASSFPQGRSDPEAFF
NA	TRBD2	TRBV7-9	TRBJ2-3	TGTGCCAGCAGCTGGTGGACTAGCGGGAGAGGTCTGGCAGATACGCAGTATTTT	CASSWWTSGRGLADTQYF
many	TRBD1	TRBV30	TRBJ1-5	TGTGCCTGGAGTGCCGGGACAGGGGAGCCTCAGCCCCAGCATTTT	CAWSAGTGEPQPQHF
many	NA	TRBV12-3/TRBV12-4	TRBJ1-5	TGTGCCAGCAGCGCCGACACAACGCGGCAGTCCCAGCATTTT	CASSADTTRQSQHF
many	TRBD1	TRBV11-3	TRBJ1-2	TGTGCCAGCAGCGCGACAGGGTTATTTGATGGCTACACCTTC	CASSATGLFDGYTF
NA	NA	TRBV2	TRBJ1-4	TGTGCCAGCAGTGATTGGGGCACTTTTAATGAAAAACTGTTTTTT	CASSDWGTFNEKLFF
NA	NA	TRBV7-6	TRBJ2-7	TGTGCCAGCAGCTTAGGCTCGGTCAGCGGCTACGAGCAGTACTTC	CASSLGSVSGYEQYF
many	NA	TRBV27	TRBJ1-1	TGTGCCAGCAGTCCCCGGGGAGGCGGGAACACTGAAGCTTTCTTT	CASSPRGGGNTEAFF
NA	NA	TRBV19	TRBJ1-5	TGTGCCAGTAGTATAGGGACACATCAGCCCCAGCATTTT	CASSIGTHQPQHF
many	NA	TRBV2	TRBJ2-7	TGTGCCAGCAGTGACTGGACCGGCGAGCAGTACTTC	CASSDWTGEQYF
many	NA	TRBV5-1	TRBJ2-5	TGCGCCAGCAGCTTTGGGCTTCAAGAGACCCAGTACTTC	CASSFGLQETQYF
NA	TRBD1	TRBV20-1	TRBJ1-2	TGCAGTGCTAGACCCGGACAGGCAGGCTACACCTTC	CSARPGQAGYTF
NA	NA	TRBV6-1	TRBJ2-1	TGTGCCAGCAGTGAAGTTGGGGGCTCCTACTACAATGAGCAGTTCTTC	CASSEVGGSYYNEQFF
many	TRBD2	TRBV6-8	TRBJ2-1	TGTGCCAGCAACCCACTAGCGGAGTTTTACAATGAGCAGTTCTTC	CASNPLAEFYNEQFF
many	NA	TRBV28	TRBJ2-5	TGTGCCAGCAGTTTAACAGTTTCGACCCAGTACTTC	CASSLTVSTQYF
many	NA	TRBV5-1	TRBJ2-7	TGCGCCAGCAGCTTGGGGCACAGGGATAGCTCCTACGAGCAGTACTTC	CASSLGHRDSSYEQYF
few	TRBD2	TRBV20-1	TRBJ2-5	TGCAGTGCGCAGCGGGAGGAGCTGGGTGGAGGGACCCAGTACTTC	CSAQREELGGGTQYF
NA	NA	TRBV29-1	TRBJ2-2	TGCAGCGTTGAACTGGCGGAGACCGGGGAGCTGTTTTTT	CSVELAETGELFF
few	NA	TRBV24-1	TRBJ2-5	TGTGCCACCAGTGACCGGACGGCACAAGAGACCCAGTACTTC	CATSDRTAQETQYF
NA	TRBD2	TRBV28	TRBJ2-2	TGTGCCAGCAGGAGAACTAGCGGGATGGATGGGTCCGGGGAGCTGTTTTTT	CASRRTSGMDGSGELFF
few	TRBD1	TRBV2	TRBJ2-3	TGTGCCAGCAGCCACGGACAGGGGGCCGGAGATACGCAGTATTTT	CASSHGQGAGDTQYF
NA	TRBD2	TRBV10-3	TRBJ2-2	TGTGCCAGCAGTGTAGTTCGACTAGCGGGAGGGCCTTACACCGGGGAGCTGTTTTTT	CASSVVRLAGGPYTGELFF
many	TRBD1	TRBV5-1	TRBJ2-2	TGCGCCAGCAGAAGGCAGGGGGCATTTACCGGGGAGCTGTTTTTT	CASRRQGAFTGELFF
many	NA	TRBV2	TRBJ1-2	TGTGCCAGGGGAGGATCTAGCAGATATGGCTACACCTTC	CARGGSSRYGYTF
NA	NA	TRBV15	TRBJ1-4	TGTGCCACCAGCAGAGGAGGGACGGCTAATGAAAAACTGTTTTTT	CATSRGGTANEKLFF
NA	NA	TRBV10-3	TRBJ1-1	TGTGCCATCAGTCCGGGACCGTCGTGGGGTGAAGCTTTCTTT	CAISPGPSWGEAFF
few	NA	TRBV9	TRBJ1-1	TGTGCCAGCAGCGGGGAGTGGTCTGAAGCTTTCTTT	CASSGEWSEAFF
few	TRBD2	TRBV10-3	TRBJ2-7	TGTGCCATCAGTGAGTCGGACGTGTTGGAGCGGGAGACTACTATCTACGAGCAGTACTTC	CAISESDVLERETTIYEQYF
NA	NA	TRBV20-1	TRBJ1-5	TGCAGTGCTTCCCACAGGGACCCCAATCAGCCCCAGCATTTT	CSASHRDPNQPQHF
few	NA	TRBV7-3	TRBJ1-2	TGTGCCAGCAGCCCAGGAGTGGGGGGCTATGGCTACACCTTC	CASSPGVGGYGYTF
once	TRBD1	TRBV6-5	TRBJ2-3	TGTGCCAGCAGTTACTACGGGACAGGGTTCACAGATACGCAGTATTTT	CASSYYGTGFTDTQYF
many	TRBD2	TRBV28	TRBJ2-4	TGTGCCAGCACCAACCTAGGGCCAGCGGGGAGCAGGGACATTCAGTACTTC	CASTNLGPAGSRDIQYF